These 10 T cell receptor beta chains share one sample of origin, sequenced in a study of molecular identifiers for immune sequencing clone quantification. Via MiXCR, TCRdb re-called the PCR reads, giving one row per CDR3 protein. The profile covers approximately 97,000 distinct CDR3 sequences, with 35% appearing a single time and 9.5% to 10% taken by the ten largest. The sequenced sample was naive CD8+ T cells from blood, with Jurkat cell RNA spiked in. The subset here: FACS-sorted CD8+CD4-CCR7+CD45RA+ naive T cells. The receptors were sampled from a human donor in good health. Some libraries in this study had Jurkat cell RNA spiked in.

A few counts support this clonotype. V gene TRBV12-3 or TRBV12-4 combines with J gene TRBJ2-3; D is possibly TRBD2 (7 bases). The CDR3 covers 15 residues. V was pared by 10 bases and J by 2 bases, with 19 bases between. The CDR3 DNA sequence: TGTGCCACCCTATGGGGGGGCAGGGACACAGATACGCAGTATTTT. It yields the protein CATLWGGRDTDTQYF.

About this clonotype itself: Possible read error: a much larger clone is one base away. This chain connects TRBV28 to TRBJ2-6, with D unclear. V gave up 9 bases and J gave up 6 bases, with 9 bases separating them. Germline loops: CDR1 MDHEN, CDR2 SYDVKM. There are 12 residues in the CDR3. The CDR3 coding sequence is TGTGCCAGTAGATTTGAGGCCAACGTCCTGACTTTC. The encoded protein is CASRFEANVLTF.

CDR3: CASSGQVFVNTEAFF. The CDR3, as DNA: TGTGCCAGTAGTGGGCAGGTGTTTGTGAACACTGAAGCTTTCTTT. The V gene is TRBV19, the J gene TRBJ1-1, with D uncertain. The germline CDR1 and CDR2 sequences are LNHDA and SQIVND (reference sequence). The CDR3 spans 15 residues. Trimming took off 5 bases at V and 0 bases at J, with 13 bases between the two ends.

This clonotype has more than one count but fewer than ten. This chain uses TRBV19 with TRBJ2-2, with D perhaps matching TRBD2 (6 bases). Germline V gene lookup returns CDR1 LNHDA and CDR2 SQIVND (reference sequence). V was trimmed by 11 bases and J by 6 bases, leaving 10 bases between them. This CDR3 has 11 amino acids. CDR3 residues: CAGGAAGELFF. CDR3 nucleotides: TGTGCCGGAGGGGCTGCCGGGGAGCTGTTTTTT.

This clonotype was seen a few times. The genes are TRBV4-3 and TRBJ2-3, with 9 nucleotides matching TRBD2. V shed 7 bases, J shed 0 bases, and the junction held 5 bases outside the gene matches. In germline, CDR1 is LGHNA, CDR2 YSLEER. This CDR3 is built from 15 residues. This CDR3 is CASTTLAGSTDTQYF. The DNA of the CDR3 is TGCGCCAGCACTACCCTAGCGGGAAGCACAGATACGCAGTATTTT.

J is TRBJ1-5 and V is TRBV12-3 or TRBV12-4, with D perhaps matching TRBD1 (6 bases). The CDR3 consists of 17 residues. V was clipped by 4 bases and J by 7 bases, with 23 bases between them. CDR3: CASSSPDARTAKQPQHF. The DNA for the CDR3 is TGTGCCAGCAGTTCCCCCGACGCCCGGACAGCCAAACAGCCCCAGCATTTT.

In its sample, this clonotype was seen a few times. The chain recombines TRBV27 with TRBJ1-4; D might be TRBD1 (5 bases). CDR1 is MNHEY and CDR2 is SMNVEV in the germline V gene (reference sequence). The ends were cut back, 1 base at V and 5 bases at J, with 8 bases in the middle. The CDR3 sequence is 14 residues long. The chain's CDR3 is CASSLWRGNEKLFF. The CDR3 bases are TGTGCCAGCAGTTTATGGAGGGGAAATGAAAAACTGTTTTTT.

The sample holds a few counts of this clonotype. The V call is TRBV4-3, the J call TRBJ2-7, with 7 bases matching TRBD2. CDR3 length: 13 residues. In germline, CDR1 is LGHNA, CDR2 YSLEER. V lost 2 bases and J lost 6; bases outside the gene matches: 4. The CDR3 DNA is TGCGCCAGCAGCCAATGGACTAGGGCCGAGCAGTACTTC. It encodes CASSQWTRAEQYF.

This clonotype has more than one count but fewer than ten. The chain couples TRBV29-1 to TRBJ2-1; 13 bases align to TRBD2. With 8 bases clipped from V and 6 bases from J, the junction kept 10 bases outside the gene matches. This CDR3 is built from 15 residues. CDR1 is SQVTM, CDR2 ANQGSEA, per germline. The CDR3 DNA reads TGCAGCTTATGGACCGGGACTAGCGGGATCAATGAGCAGTTCTTC. Translating it yields CSLWTGTSGINEQFF.

Points on this clonotype: A much larger clone sits a single nucleotide away, making a read error possible. This sequence joins TRBV11-2 and TRBJ2-1, with D tentatively TRBD2 (5 bases). This CDR3 is 16 amino acids long. Germline V gene data show CDR1 as SGHAT and CDR2 as FQNNGV. The CDR3 bases are TGTGCCAGCAGCTTAAATTCACTAGGGTTCTACAATGAGCAGATCTTC. Translating it yields CASSLNSLGFYNEQIF.